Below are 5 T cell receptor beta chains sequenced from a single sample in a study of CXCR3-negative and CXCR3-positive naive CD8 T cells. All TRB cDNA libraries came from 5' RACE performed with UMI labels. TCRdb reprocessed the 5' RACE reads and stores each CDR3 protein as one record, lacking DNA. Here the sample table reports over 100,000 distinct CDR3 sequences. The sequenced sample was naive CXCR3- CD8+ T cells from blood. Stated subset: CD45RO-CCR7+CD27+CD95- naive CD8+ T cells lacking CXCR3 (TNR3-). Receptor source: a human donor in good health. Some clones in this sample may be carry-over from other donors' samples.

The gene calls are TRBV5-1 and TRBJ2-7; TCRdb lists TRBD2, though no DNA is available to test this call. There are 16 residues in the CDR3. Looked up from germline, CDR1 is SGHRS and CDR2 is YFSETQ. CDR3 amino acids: CASSLSRTSGSYEQYF. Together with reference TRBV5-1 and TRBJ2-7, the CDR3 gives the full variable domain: KAGVTQTPRYLIKTRGQQVTLSCSPISGHRSVSWYQQTPGQGLQFLFEYFSETQRNKGNFPGRFSGRQFSNSRSEMNVSTLELGDSALYLCASSLSRTSGSYEQYFGPGTRLTVT.

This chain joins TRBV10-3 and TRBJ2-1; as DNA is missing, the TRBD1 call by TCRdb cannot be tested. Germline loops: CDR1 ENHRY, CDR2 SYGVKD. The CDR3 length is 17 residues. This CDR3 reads CAIRSGFRDVLYNEQFF.

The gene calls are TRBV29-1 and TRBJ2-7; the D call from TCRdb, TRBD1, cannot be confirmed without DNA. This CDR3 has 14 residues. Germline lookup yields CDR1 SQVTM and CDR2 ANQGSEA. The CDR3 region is CSVEDGTGDYEQYF.

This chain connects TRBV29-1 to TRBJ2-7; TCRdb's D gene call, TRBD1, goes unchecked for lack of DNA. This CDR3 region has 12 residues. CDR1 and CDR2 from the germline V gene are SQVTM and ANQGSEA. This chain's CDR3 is CSVGPGAYEQYF.

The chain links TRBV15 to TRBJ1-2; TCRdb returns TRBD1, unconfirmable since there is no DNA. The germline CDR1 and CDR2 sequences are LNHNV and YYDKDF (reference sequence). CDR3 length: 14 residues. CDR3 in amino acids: CATSQDRALYGYTF.